Below, 21 T cell receptor beta chains from the same sample are listed, as sequenced in a study of T cell repertoires in cytomegalovirus infection. TCRdb re-analysed the reads in MiXCR, keeping a single row per CDR3 protein. This table has just under 550,000 distinct CDR3 sequences, approximately 26% appearing once. The sample consisted of PBMCs. Receptor source: a human donor in good health (CMV status not recorded). Some clones in this sample may be carry-over from other donors' samples.

This clonotype was recorded a few times. The rearrangement joins TRBV6-2 or TRBV6-3 to TRBJ2-7, with a tentative D call TRBD1 (6 bases). The V gene lost 5 bases and the J gene lost 2 bases, with 13 bases spanning the gap. The CDR3 is made up of 14 amino acids. Germline CDR1 and CDR2: MNHEY and SVGEGT. The CDR3 here is CASSTGNSPYEQYV. The CDR3 DNA sequence: TGTGCCAGCAGTACAGGGAATTCTCCCTACGAGCAGTACGTC.

The chain is built from TRBV3-1 and TRBJ2-1, with D perhaps assigned TRBD1 or TRBD2 (5 bases each). The V gene's germline CDR1 is LGHDT and CDR2 YNNKEL (reference sequence). The CDR3 is made up of 12 amino acids. Trimming cost V 0 bases and J 10 bases, with 7 bases left between them. CDR3 nucleotides: TGTGCCAGCAGCCAAGACTGGGGGGAGCAGTTCTTC. Protein product: CASSQDWGEQFF.

This chain links TRBV28 with TRBJ2-3, with D perhaps matching TRBD2 (7 bases). V lost 5 bases and J lost 4, with 16 bases in between. The CDR3 extends over 15 amino acids. Germline CDR1 reads MDHEN; CDR2 reads SYDVKM. The chain's CDR3 is CASSGGGQGSDTQYF. CDR3 in DNA: TGTGCCAGCAGTGGGGGGGGGCAGGGCTCAGATACGCAGTATTTT. Full variable domain (remainder filled in from reference TRBV28 and TRBJ2-3): DVKVTQSSRYLVKRTGEKVFLECVQDMDHENMFWYRQDPGLGLRLIYFSYDVKMKEKGDIPEGYSVSREKKERFSLILESASTNQTSMYLCASSGGGQGSDTQYFGPGTRLTVL.

This clonotype was found a few times. The chain couples TRBV4-1 to TRBJ2-1; D is uncertain. CDR3 length: 16 residues. Germline V gives CDR1 MGHRA, CDR2 YSYEKL. The germline V and J ends were trimmed by 0 bases and 0 bases, with 9 bases remaining between them. The DNA for the CDR3 is TGCGCCAGCAGCCAAGAGGACGGAATCTCCTACAATGAGCAGTTCTTC. Its protein product is CASSQEDGISYNEQFF.

The V and J genes are TRBV2 and TRBJ1-4, with 7 bases matching TRBD1. This CDR3 spans 13 amino acids. Germline V CDR1 and CDR2: SNHLY, FYNNEI. The V segment lost 6 bases and the J segment 8 bases; nucleotides outside the gene matches: 6. This CDR3 is CASSSRGVEKLFF. CDR3 nucleotide sequence: TGTGCCAGCAGCTCCAGGGGGGTCGAAAAACTGTTTTTT.

This clonotype was observed a handful of times. This sequence joins TRBV28 and TRBJ1-5, with no clear D. Germline CDR1 and CDR2: MDHEN and SYDVKM. V was pared by 5 bases and J by 1 base, with 21 bases between. The CDR3 sequence is 18 residues long. The CDR3 sequence is CASSHYPRLNASNQPQHF. The CDR3 DNA follows: TGTGCCAGCAGTCACTACCCCAGGCTAAACGCGAGCAATCAGCCCCAGCATTTT.

Many counts were recorded for this clonotype. This chain connects TRBV7-2 to TRBJ2-1, with 10 bases matching TRBD2. From germline, CDR1 is SGHTA and CDR2 FQGNSA. The junction had 10 bases not matched to a gene; V was cut back by 2 bases and J by 3 bases. CDR3 size: 18 residues. CDR3 amino acids: CASSLRGTSALIYNEQFF. As DNA, the CDR3 is TGTGCCAGCAGCTTAAGGGGGACTAGCGCCCTGATCTACAATGAGCAGTTCTTC.

This clonotype showed up just a few times. CDR3 in amino acids: CASSFDQRTGLKAFF. In nucleotides, the CDR3 is TGTGCCAGCAGTTTCGACCAGCGGACAGGGCTAAAAGCTTTCTTT. The chain carries TRBV6-2 or TRBV6-3 and TRBJ1-1, with 8 bases lining up with TRBD1. The CDR3 has 15 amino acids. With V trimmed by 4 bases and J by 9 bases, 13 bases remained unmatched. Germline V gives CDR1 MNHEY, CDR2 SVGEGT.

This clonotype was seen a few times. This chain joins TRBV7-2 and TRBJ2-7; 7 nucleotides line up with TRBD2. Germline V CDR1 and CDR2: SGHTA, FQGNSA. This CDR3 comprises 13 residues. V was pared by 5 bases and J by 4 bases, with 5 bases of the junction left unmatched. The CDR3 protein is CASSPGLVYEQYF. CDR3 DNA sequence: TGTGCCAGCAGCCCCGGACTAGTGTACGAGCAGTACTTC. The entire variable domain, with the rest obtained from reference TRBV7-2 and TRBJ2-7, is as follows: GAGVSQSPSNKVTEKGKDVELRCDPISGHTALYWYRQSLGQGLEFLIYFQGNSAPDKSGLPSDRFSAERTGGSVSTLTIQRTQQEDSAVYLCASSPGLVYEQYFGPGTRLTVT.

Details on this clonotype: The final CDR3 position lacks the conserved phenylalanine or tryptophan, pointing to a likely read error. The chain couples TRBV12-5 to TRBJ2-7; 10 bases fit TRBD2. The CDR3 spans 19 residues. Germline V lookup: CDR1 LGHNT, CDR2 FRNRAP. J was trimmed by 7 bases and V by 0 bases; bases with no gene match: 18. CDR3 in amino acids: CASGLVLSLRTSGAAEQYI. In DNA, the CDR3 is TGTGCTAGTGGTTTGGTACTTTCCCTACGGACTAGCGGAGCTGCGGAGCAGTACATC.

This chain links TRBV7-2 with TRBJ2-1; tentatively, D is TRBD1 (6 bases). The CDR3 totals 16 residues. The V gene lost 5 bases and the J gene lost 2 bases, with 16 bases spanning the gap. Germline values: CDR1 SGHTA, CDR2 FQGNSA. The CDR3 region is CASSTDATGPYNEQFF. CDR3 DNA sequence: TGTGCCAGCAGCACCGACGCGACAGGCCCCTACAATGAGCAGTTCTTC.

This chain joins TRBV12-3 or TRBV12-4 and TRBJ2-2; either TRBD1 or TRBD2 may supply D (5 bases each). The CDR3 is made up of 14 amino acids. Trimming pared 6 bases from V and 6 bases from J, leaving 14 bases between. Written as DNA, the CDR3 is TGTGCCAGCAGGATGAGAGAGGGACCCGGGGAGCTGTTTTTT. Its protein product is CASRMREGPGELFF.

This clonotype was seen a few times. The genes are TRBV7-9 and TRBJ2-5; TRBD2 matches at 9 bases. V was clipped by 1 base and J by 5 bases; unmatched bases: 5. Germline lookup yields CDR1 SEHNR and CDR2 FQNEAQ (reference sequence). The CDR3 extends over 15 amino acids. In DNA, the CDR3 is TGTGCCAGCAGCTTAGGGCTTAGCGGGAGTGAGACCCAGTACTTC. Residues: CASSLGLSGSETQYF.

This clonotype turned up a few times. This rearrangement joins TRBV5-4 to TRBJ1-6; D perhaps matches TRBD1 (6 bases). V gave up 0 bases and J gave up 7 bases, with 14 bases separating them. The length of the CDR3 is 16 residues. The germline V gene has CDR1 SGHNT and CDR2 YYREEE (reference sequence). The CDR3 sequence is CASSLAAGGRNSPLHF. The CDR3, as DNA: TGTGCCAGCAGCTTGGCCGCGGGGGGCCGGAATTCACCCCTCCACTTT.

The chain has TRBV7-2 and TRBJ2-7; 9 bases match TRBD2. J lost 4 bases, V lost 2 bases, and 3 bases had no gene match. In germline, CDR1 is SGHTA, CDR2 FQGNSA. CDR3 size: 14 residues. The CDR3 protein is CASSLITSGYEQYF. CDR3 coding DNA: TGTGCCAGCAGCTTAATCACTAGCGGGTACGAGCAGTACTTC.

In nucleotides, the CDR3 is TGTGCCGCGGGACAGGGGGGAGAGACCCAGTACTTC. Its translation is CAAGQGGETQYF. The chain couples TRBV2 to TRBJ2-5; 11 bases are shared with TRBD1. Germline V gene lookup returns CDR1 SNHLY and CDR2 FYNNEI. The CDR3 sequence is 12 residues long. The V segment lost 11 bases and the J segment 4 bases; nucleotides outside the gene matches: 3.

This clonotype was picked up a small number of times. V usage is TRBV29-1 and J usage is TRBJ2-2; the match to TRBD2 covers 7 bases. The CDR3 sequence is 16 residues long. V dropped 7 bases and J dropped 0; count of bases not matched to a gene: 11. Germline CDR1 and CDR2: SQVTM and ANQGSEA. The CDR3 is CSARSGPGANTGELFF. As DNA, the CDR3 is TGCAGCGCACGTAGCGGGCCGGGGGCGAACACCGGGGAGCTGTTTTTT.

In this sample, this clonotype turned up a few times. The V gene is TRBV19, the J gene TRBJ2-7; TRBD1 matches 7 bases. Per germline, CDR1 LNHDA and CDR2 SQIVND (reference sequence). The CDR3 contains 15 residues. The V segment lost 6 bases and the J segment 6 bases; nucleotides outside the gene matches: 14. The CDR3 sequence is CASRPGQTFLSEQYF. CDR3 sequence (DNA): TGTGCCAGTAGGCCGGGACAGACCTTCCTAAGCGAGCAGTACTTC. Based on the CDR3 plus reference TRBV19 and TRBJ2-7, the full variable domain is DGGITQSPKYLFRKEGQNVTLSCEQNLNHDAMYWYRQDPGQGLRLIYYSQIVNDFQKGDIAEGYSVSREKKESFPLTVTSAQKNPTAFYLCASRPGQTFLSEQYFGPGTRLTVT.

This clonotype was counted between two and nine times. The chain is built from TRBV28 and TRBJ2-1, with D unresolved. Trimming stripped 8 bases from V and 6 bases from J, with 14 bases between. CDR3 length: 13 amino acids. Per the germline V gene, CDR1 is MDHEN and CDR2 is SYDVKM. The chain's CDR3 is CASVSGALNEQFF. The CDR3 DNA is TGTGCCAGCGTGTCGGGCGCTCTCAATGAGCAGTTCTTC.

The rearrangement links TRBV9 to TRBJ2-1, with 11 bases aligning to TRBD2. With V trimmed by 0 bases and J by 7 bases, 6 bases remained unmatched. The CDR3 sequence is 16 residues long. Germline CDR1 SGDLS, CDR2 YYNGEE. CDR3 sequence (DNA): TGTGCCAGCAGCGTAGTTAGCGGGAGGGGGTTGAATGAGCAGTTCTTC. Protein sequence: CASSVVSGRGLNEQFF.

This clonotype was recorded many times. The chain recombines TRBV18 with TRBJ1-3; D gene unclear. The CDR3 covers 15 residues. Germline V gene data show CDR1 as KGHSH and CDR2 as LQKENI. V dropped 2 bases and J dropped 2 bases, with 10 bases sitting between them. The CDR3 nucleotides read TGTGCCAGCTCACCAATTCCAGACACTGGAAACACCATATATTTT. It codes for CASSPIPDTGNTIYF.